This record looks at one T cell receptor beta chain sequence and its context. The antigen is not known. Exclusion applied to patients with other autoimmune diseases, uncontrolled infections, pregnancy or lactation. Orbital computed tomography, together with clinical symptoms, serum thyroxine, TRAb and thyroid ultrasound, was used for diagnosis. PBMCs were isolated from an approximately 10 ml sample of fresh peripheral blood. This sample is drawn from a study of Graves' ophthalmopathy and Graves' hyperthyroidism. RNA transcripts were the source from which TCR beta CDR3 regions were amplified. RT-PCR was first run with HTBI primers, then multiplex PCR in a second round. Using its own MiXCR run on the multiplex PCR reads, TCRdb lists one record per CDR3 protein. The sample holds 340,000 or so distinct CDR3 sequences, roughly a sixth seen once. Overall study findings and caveats: The model predicted progression of ophthalmopathy with a sensitivity of more than 60%, and its specificity was 72.22%.

The receptor was derived from an adult man with Graves' ophthalmopathy. Sequenced sample: peripheral blood.

CDR3 protein: CASSHQGGTEAFF. As DNA, the CDR3 is TGTGCCAGCAGCCATCAGGGGGGAACTGAAGCTTTCTTT. This rearrangement joins TRBV12-3 or TRBV12-4 to TRBJ1-1, with TRBD1 identical over 7 bases. The CDR3 consists of 13 residues. Trimming at V came to 6 bases and at J to 5 bases, leaving 6 bases not matched to a gene.